This T cell receptor (beta chain) derives from a study of cytomegalovirus exposure and HLA in healthy donors. Primers for the PCR totalled 60 Vbeta and 13 Jbeta. TCRdb's table, derived via immunoSEQ multiplex PCR, lists solely in-frame clones and lacks some. This sample has 200,000 or so clones, with more than 65% found just once. Study-level results: The likely origin of a cluster of highly shared sequence variants was a sequencing artifact. A later analysis associated about 18,000 TCR beta sequences with HLA alleles at a 0.05 false discovery rate. The availability of immune exposure information extended only to CMV serostatus.

V shed 10 bases, J shed 1 base, and the junction held 6 bases outside the gene matches. The length of the CDR3 is 13 residues. Germline loops: CDR1 MNHEY, CDR2 SVGAGI. A single count supports this clone. Antigen specificity is unknown. This clonotype originated in a man between 18 and 35 years old in good health and CMV-seronegative. Specimen: PBMCs. The J gene is TRBJ1-1, the V gene TRBV6-5, with 7 bases that match TRBD1. CDR3 region: CATRGTANTEAFF. The CDR3 nucleotides read TGTGCCACCCGCGGGACAGCGAACACTGAAGCTTTCTTT.